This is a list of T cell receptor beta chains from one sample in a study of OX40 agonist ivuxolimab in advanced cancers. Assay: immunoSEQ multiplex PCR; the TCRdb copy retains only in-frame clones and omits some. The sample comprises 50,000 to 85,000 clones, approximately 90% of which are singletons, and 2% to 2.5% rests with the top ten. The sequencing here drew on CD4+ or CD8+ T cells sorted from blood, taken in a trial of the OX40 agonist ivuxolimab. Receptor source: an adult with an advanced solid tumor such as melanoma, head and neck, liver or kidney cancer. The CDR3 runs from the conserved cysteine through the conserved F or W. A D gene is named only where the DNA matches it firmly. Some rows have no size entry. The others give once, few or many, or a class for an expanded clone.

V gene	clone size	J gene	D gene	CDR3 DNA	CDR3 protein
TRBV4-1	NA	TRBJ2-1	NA	TGCGCCAGCAGCCAAGATGTGCGGGATTCCTACAATGAGCAGTTCTTC	CASSQDVRDSYNEQFF
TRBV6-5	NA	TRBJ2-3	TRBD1	TGTGCCAGCAGTGGCCGGGACAGGGGGACAGATACGCAGTATTTT	CASSGRDRGTDTQYF
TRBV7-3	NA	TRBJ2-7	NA	TGTGCCAGCAGCTTAAGTCCTGGGGACGAGCAGTACTTC	CASSLSPGDEQYF
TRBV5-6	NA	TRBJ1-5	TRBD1	TGTGCCAGCAGCTCGGGGACAGGGAGTAGTCAGCCCCAGCATTTT	CASSSGTGSSQPQHF
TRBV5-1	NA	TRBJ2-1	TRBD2	TGCGCCAGCAGCTTGGGGCTAGCGGGGTACAATGAGCAGTTCTTC	CASSLGLAGYNEQFF
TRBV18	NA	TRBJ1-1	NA	TGTGCCAGCTCACCACAGTCAGTCCCTGAAGCTTTCTTT	CASSPQSVPEAFF
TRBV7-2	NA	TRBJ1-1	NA	TGTGCCAGCAGCTTTAACGGGGGGAGCACTGAAGCTTTCTTT	CASSFNGGSTEAFF
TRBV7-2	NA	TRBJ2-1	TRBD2	TGTGCCAGCAGCCGATCCGGGACTAGCGGGTTCAATGAGCAGTTCTTC	CASSRSGTSGFNEQFF
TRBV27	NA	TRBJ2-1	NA	TGTGCCAGCAGTCCCTCCACCAGCGGTTACAATGAGCAGTTCTTC	CASSPSTSGYNEQFF
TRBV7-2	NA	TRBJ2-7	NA	TGTGCCAGCAGCTTATCCCGCGGGATCTCCTACGAGCAGTACTTC	CASSLSRGISYEQYF
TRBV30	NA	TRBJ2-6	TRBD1	TGTGTCTGGAGTAGGGACAGAGTGTCTGGGGCCAACGTCCTGACTTTC	CVWSRDRVSGANVLTF
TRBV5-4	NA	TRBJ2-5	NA	TGTGCCAGCAGCCCCGGACCGTGGGGAGGAGTGGAGACCCAGTACTTC	CASSPGPWGGVETQYF
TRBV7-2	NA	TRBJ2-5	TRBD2	TGTGCCAGCAGCTTAACTAGCGCACAAGAGACCCAGTACTTC	CASSLTSAQETQYF
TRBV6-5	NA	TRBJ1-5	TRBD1	TGTGCCAGCAGTCAACAGGGGAATGGGCAGCCCCAGCATTTT	CASSQQGNGQPQHF
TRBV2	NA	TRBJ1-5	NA	TGTGCCAGTGAACTCAGCGTCAATCAGCCCCAGCATTTT	CASELSVNQPQHF
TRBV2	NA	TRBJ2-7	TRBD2	TGTGCCAGCAGAAGACTAGCGGGAGAGGGCGAGCAGTACTTC	CASRRLAGEGEQYF
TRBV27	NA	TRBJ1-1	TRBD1	TGTGCCAGCAGTCCCTCCAGACAGGGTGGGCTTATGAACACTGAAGCTTTCTTT	CASSPSRQGGLMNTEAFF
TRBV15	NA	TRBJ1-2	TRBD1	TGTGCCACCAGCCCGGGACAGCTCAACCATGGCTACACCTTC	CATSPGQLNHGYTF
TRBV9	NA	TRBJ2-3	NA	TGTGCCAGCAGCCCTAGTGCGGATACGCAGTATTTT	CASSPSADTQYF
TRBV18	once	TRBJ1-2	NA	TGTGCCAGCTCACCACCCAATAGCGATAACTATGGCTACACCTTC	CASSPPNSDNYGYTF
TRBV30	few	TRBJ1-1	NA	TGTGCCTGGAGTGAGGAGCTCGAACCTCGGTTT	CAWSEELEPRF
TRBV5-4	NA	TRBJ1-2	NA	TGTGCCAGCAGCTTGAACAGGGATGGGGTAGGCTACACCTTC	CASSLNRDGVGYTF
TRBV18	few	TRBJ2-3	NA	TGTGCCAGCTCACCCCCCTGGGGGCGGGGGCCCACAGATACGCAGTATTTT	CASSPPWGRGPTDTQYF
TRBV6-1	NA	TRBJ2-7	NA	TGTGCCATCTCTGAAGGAGACGAGCAGTACTTC	CAISEGDEQYF
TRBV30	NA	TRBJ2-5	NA	TGTGCCTGGGGTCTTGGGGGTCCATCACAAGAGACCCAGTACTTC	CAWGLGGPSQETQYF
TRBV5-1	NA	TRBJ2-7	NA	TGCGCCAGCAGCTTGGCCGAGTGGGGGTCGGGGTACTTC	CASSLAEWGSGYF
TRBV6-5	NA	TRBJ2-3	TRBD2	TGTGCCAGCAGTCGGGGACTAGCGGACACAGATACGCAGTATTTT	CASSRGLADTDTQYF
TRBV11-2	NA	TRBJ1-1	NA	TGTGCCAGCAGCTTGAGTTCAAGCTTGAACACTGAAGCTTTCTTT	CASSLSSSLNTEAFF
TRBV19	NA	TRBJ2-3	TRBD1	TGTGCCAGTAACTCCGGGACAGGGGGCACAGATACGCAGTATTTT	CASNSGTGGTDTQYF
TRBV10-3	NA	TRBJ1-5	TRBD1	TGTGCCATCAGTGGGGGACAGGGTATAGAGCCCCAGCATTTT	CAISGGQGIEPQHF
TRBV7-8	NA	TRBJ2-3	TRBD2	TGTGCCAGCAGCCCAGACTATAGCGGGAGTCCAGATACGCAGTATTTT	CASSPDYSGSPDTQYF
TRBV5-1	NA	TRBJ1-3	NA	TGCGCCAGCAGCCGGGAGCCAGGAGGACAGCGAAACTCTGGAAACACCATATATTTT	CASSREPGGQRNSGNTIYF
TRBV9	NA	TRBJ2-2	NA	TGTGCCAGCACCGCCGGTGTCGCCGGGGAGCTGTTTTTT	CASTAGVAGELFF
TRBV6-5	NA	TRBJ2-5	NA	TGTGCCAGCAGTTCCAGCGTGGAGACCCAGTACTTC	CASSSSVETQYF
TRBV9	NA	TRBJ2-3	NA	TGTGCCAGCAGCCTACGAGGGGACACAGATACGCAGTATTTT	CASSLRGDTDTQYF
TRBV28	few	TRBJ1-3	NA	TGTGCCAGCCAAACCTCCAATACACAGGGCGGAAACACCATATATTTT	CASQTSNTQGGNTIYF
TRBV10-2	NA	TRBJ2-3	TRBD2	TGCGCCAGCAGTGAGTCCCCCGGACTAGCGGGGCTTCCAGATACGCAGTATTTT	CASSESPGLAGLPDTQYF